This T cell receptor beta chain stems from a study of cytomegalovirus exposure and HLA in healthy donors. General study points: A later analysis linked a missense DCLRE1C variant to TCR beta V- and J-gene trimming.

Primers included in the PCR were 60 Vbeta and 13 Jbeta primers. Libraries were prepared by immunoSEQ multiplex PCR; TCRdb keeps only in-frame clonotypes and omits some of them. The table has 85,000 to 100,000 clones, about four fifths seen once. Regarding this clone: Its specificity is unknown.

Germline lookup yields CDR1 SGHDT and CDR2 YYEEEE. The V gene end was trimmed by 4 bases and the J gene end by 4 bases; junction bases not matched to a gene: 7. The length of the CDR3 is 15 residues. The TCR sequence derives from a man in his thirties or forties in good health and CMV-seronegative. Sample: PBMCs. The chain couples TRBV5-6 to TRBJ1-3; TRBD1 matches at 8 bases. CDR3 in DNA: TGTGCCAGCAGCACCGGACAGGGAAGGGGAAACACCATATATTTT. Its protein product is CASSTGQGRGNTIYF.